This TCR beta chain was obtained from a study of blood T cell repertoires in COVID-19. Study-level background: The United States, Italy and Spain provided the acute and convalescent COVID-19 samples. T cells, B-cell-depleted T cells, or PBMCs provided the cDNA or gDNA that served as material.

The repertoire was sequenced with immunoSEQ multiplex PCR; TCRdb's copy has only in-frame clones and lacks some. This repertoire shows around 64,000 clones, around two thirds found once; its top ten account for approximately 51%. This CDR3 spans 16 amino acids. The V end was cut by 2 bases, the J end by 3 bases, with 13 bases between. Looked up from germline, CDR1 is MNHEY and CDR2 is SVGAGI. J is TRBJ2-2 and V is TRBV6-5; D may be TRBD1 (5 bases). The source is a woman aged 55-69 years who had been exposed to COVID-19. Sequencing was performed on PBMCs or T cells enriched from blood (not recorded which). CDR3 protein: CASSYRLIRDTGELFF. The CDR3 DNA reads as TGTGCCAGCAGTTACAGACTCATCAGGGACACCGGGGAGCTGTTTTTT.